The entry that follows covers one T cell receptor beta chain sequence. The sample belongs to a study of blood T cell repertoires in COVID-19. Turning to the study itself: Acute and convalescent COVID-19 specimens originated in the United States, Italy and Spain. PBMCs, B-cell-depleted T cells, or T cells provided the cDNA or gDNA that made up the material.

Per the study methods: Amplifying reference gene primers gave estimates of nucleated cell counts. Only in-frame clones appear in the TCRdb table, and some are missing; sequencing was by immunoSEQ multiplex PCR. That table furnishes V, J and clone size, whereas the DNA furnished D and trimming. This sample has approximately 120,000 clones, with around 77% found just once. The CDR3 length is 14 residues. The junction had 3 bases not matched to a gene; V was cut back by 4 bases and J by 4 bases. CDR1 is SGHRS and CDR2 is YFSETQ in the germline V gene. The rearrangement links TRBV5-1 to TRBJ1-5, with 9 nucleotides matching TRBD1. Material: peripheral blood. This clonotype was sampled from a human donor in a cohort sampled during active COVID-19. The chain's CDR3 is CASSTGQGNQPQHF. As DNA, the CDR3 is TGCGCCAGCAGCACCGGACAGGGGAATCAGCCCCAGCATTTT.